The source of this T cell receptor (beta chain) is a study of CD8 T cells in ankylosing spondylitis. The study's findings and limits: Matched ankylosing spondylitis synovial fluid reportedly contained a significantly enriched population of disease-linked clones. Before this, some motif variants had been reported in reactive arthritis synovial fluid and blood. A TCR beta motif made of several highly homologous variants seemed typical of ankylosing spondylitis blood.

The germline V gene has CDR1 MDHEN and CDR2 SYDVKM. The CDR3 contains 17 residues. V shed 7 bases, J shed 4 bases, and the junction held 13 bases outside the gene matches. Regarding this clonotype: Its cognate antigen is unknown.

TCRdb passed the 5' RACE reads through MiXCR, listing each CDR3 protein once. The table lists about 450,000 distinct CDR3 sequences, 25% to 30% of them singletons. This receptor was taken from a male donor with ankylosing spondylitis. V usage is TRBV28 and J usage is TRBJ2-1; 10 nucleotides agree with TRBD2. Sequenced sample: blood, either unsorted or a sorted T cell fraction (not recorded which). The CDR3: CASISSWTSGKYNEQFF. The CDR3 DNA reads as TGTGCCAGCATCTCAAGTTGGACTAGCGGAAAATACAATGAGCAGTTCTTC.